This TCR beta chain came from a study of response to subunit inactivated influenza vaccine. Whole-study findings and limits: The authors suggested that every seasonal influenza vaccination recruits few new T cells.

This clonotype was detected a few times. The target antigen is unknown. Each CDR3 protein is one row after TCRdb ran MiXCR on the RT-PCR reads. The table lists hundreds of thousands of distinct CDR3 sequences, 7.5% to 8.5% of them singletons. The CDR3 loop spans 16 amino acids. Germline V gene lookup returns CDR1 MNHEY and CDR2 SVGEGT. J was trimmed by 0 bases and V by 0 bases; bases with no gene match: 4. The sample consisted of PBMCs from blood, taken roughly 24 months after vaccination. This receptor was obtained from a man between 45 and 75 years old who received an inactivated influenza vaccine. The chain joins TRBV6-2 or TRBV6-3 to TRBJ1-1; 7 positions match TRBD1. This CDR3 reads CASSYSYGTVNTEAFF. In nucleotides, the CDR3 is TGTGCCAGCAGTTACTCTTACGGGACAGTGAACACTGAAGCTTTCTTT.